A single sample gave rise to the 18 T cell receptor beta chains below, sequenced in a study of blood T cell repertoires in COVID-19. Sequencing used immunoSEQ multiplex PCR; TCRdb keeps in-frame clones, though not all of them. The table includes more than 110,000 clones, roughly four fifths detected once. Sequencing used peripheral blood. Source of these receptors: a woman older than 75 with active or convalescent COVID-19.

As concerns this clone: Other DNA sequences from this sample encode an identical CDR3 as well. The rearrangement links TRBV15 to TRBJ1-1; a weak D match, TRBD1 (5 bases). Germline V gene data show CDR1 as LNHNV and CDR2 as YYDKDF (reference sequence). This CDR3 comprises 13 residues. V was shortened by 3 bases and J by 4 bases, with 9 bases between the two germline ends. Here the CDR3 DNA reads TGTGCCACCAGCAGCCCGGGGGGCACTGAAGCTTTCTTT. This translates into CATSSPGGTEAFF. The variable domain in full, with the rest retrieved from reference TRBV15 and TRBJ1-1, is DAMVIQNPRYQVTQFGKPVTLSCSQTLNHNVMYWYQQKSSQAPKLLFHYYDKDFNNEADTPDNFQSRRPNTSFCFLDIRSPGLGDTAMYLCATSSPGGTEAFFGQGTRLTVV.

The CDR3 DNA follows: TGTGCCAGCAGCCAACAGGGTCGCAATCAGCCCCAGCATTTT. It encodes CASSQQGRNQPQHF. The genes are TRBV3-1 (or the pseudogene TRBV3-2) and TRBJ1-5; D is perhaps TRBD1 (5 bases). Trimming took 2 bases from V and 2 from J, leaving 7 bases between them. Germline V gene sequence: CDR1 LGHDT, CDR2 YNNKEL (reference sequence). This CDR3 is built from 14 residues.

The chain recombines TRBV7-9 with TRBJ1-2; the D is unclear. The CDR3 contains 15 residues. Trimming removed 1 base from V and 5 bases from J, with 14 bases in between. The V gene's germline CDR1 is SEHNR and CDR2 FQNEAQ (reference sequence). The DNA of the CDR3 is TGTGCCAGCAGCTTAGAAGCCATCGTCTATTATGGCTACACCTTC. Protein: CASSLEAIVYYGYTF. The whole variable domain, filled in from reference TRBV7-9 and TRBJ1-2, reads DTGVSQNPRHKITKRGQNVTFRCDPISEHNRLYWYRQTLGQGPEFLTYFQNEAQLEKSRLLSDRFSAERPKGSFSTLEIQRTEQGDSAMYLCASSLEAIVYYGYTFGSGTRLTVV.

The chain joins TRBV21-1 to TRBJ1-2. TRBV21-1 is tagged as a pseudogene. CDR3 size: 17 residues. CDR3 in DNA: TGTGCCAGCAGCAAAGCAGCTAGGTCAGAGACTAACTATGGCTACACCTTC. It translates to CASSKAARSETNYGYTF.

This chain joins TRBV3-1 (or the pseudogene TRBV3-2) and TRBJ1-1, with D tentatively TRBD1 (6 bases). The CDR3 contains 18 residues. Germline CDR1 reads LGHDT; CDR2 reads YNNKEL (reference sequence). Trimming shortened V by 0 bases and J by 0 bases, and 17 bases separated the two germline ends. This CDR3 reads CASSQDRSRTALNTEAFF. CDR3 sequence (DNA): TGTGCCAGCAGCCAAGATCGATCCCGGACAGCGTTGAACACTGAAGCTTTCTTT.

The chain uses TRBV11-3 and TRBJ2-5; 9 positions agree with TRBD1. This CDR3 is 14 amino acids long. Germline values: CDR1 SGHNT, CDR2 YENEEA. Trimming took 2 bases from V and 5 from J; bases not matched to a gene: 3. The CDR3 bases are TGTGCCAGCAGCTTAACAGGGGGCGCCGAGACCCAGTACTTC. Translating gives CASSLTGGAETQYF.

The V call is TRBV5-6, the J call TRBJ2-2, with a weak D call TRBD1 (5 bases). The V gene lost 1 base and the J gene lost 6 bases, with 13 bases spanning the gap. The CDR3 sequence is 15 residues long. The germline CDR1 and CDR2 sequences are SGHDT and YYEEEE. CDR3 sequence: CASSLIRVFSGELFF. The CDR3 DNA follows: TGTGCCAGCAGCTTGATCAGGGTCTTTTCCGGGGAGCTGTTTTTT. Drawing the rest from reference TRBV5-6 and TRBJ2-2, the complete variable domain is DAGVTQSPTHLIKTRGQQVTLRCSPKSGHDTVSWYQQALGQGPQFIFQYYEEEERQRGNFPDRFSGHQFPNYSSELNVNALLLGDSALYLCASSLIRVFSGELFFGEGSRLTVL.

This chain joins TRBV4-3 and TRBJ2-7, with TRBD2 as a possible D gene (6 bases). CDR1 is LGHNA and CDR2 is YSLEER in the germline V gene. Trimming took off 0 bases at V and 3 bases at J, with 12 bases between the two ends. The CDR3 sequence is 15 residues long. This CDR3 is CASSQEASVFYEQYF. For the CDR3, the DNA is TGCGCCAGCAGCCAAGAAGCTAGCGTGTTCTACGAGCAGTACTTC.

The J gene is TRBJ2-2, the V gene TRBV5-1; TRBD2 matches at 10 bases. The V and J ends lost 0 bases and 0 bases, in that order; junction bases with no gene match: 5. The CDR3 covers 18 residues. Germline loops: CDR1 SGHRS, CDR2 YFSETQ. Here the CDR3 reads CASSLVASGGTNTGELFF. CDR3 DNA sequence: TGCGCCAGCAGCTTGGTCGCTAGCGGGGGAACGAACACCGGGGAGCTGTTTTTT. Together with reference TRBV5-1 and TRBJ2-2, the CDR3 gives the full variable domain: KAGVTQTPRYLIKTRGQQVTLSCSPISGHRSVSWYQQTPGQGLQFLFEYFSETQRNKGNFPGRFSGRQFSNSRSEMNVSTLELGDSALYLCASSLVASGGTNTGELFFGEGSRLTVL.

CDR3 coding DNA: TGCGCCAGCAGTCAAACCCAGACAGAGACGGACAGGGATCTCGCTGATGGCTACACCTTC. Its translation is CASSQTQTETDRDLADGYTF. This chain joins TRBV23-1 and TRBJ1-2; 8 nucleotides align to TRBD1. TRBV23-1 is identified as an open reading frame with a role that is uncertain. The junction had 23 bases not matched to a gene; V was cut back by 2 bases and J by 6 bases. CDR3 length equals 20 residues.

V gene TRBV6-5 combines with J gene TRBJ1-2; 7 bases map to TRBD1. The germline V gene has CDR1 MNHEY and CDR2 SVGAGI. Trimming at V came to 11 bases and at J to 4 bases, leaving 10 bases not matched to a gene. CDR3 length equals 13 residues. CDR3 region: CAAASDRAYGYTF. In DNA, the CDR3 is TGTGCCGCAGCGTCTGACAGGGCCTATGGCTACACCTTC.

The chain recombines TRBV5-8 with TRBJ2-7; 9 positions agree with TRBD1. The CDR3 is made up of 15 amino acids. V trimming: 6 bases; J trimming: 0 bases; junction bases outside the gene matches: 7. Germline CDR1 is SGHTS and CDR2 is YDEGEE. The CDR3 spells CASNKGQGGSYEQYF. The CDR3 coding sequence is TGTGCCAGCAATAAGGGACAGGGAGGCTCCTACGAGCAGTACTTC.

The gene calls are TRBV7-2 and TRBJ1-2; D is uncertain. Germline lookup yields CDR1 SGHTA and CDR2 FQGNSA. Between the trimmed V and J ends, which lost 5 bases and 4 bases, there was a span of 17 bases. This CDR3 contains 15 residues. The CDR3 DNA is TGTGCCAGCAGCCTAGGACCTATTGGAGGCTATGGCTACACCTTC. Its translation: CASSLGPIGGYGYTF. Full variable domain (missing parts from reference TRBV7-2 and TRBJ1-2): GAGVSQSPSNKVTEKGKDVELRCDPISGHTALYWYRQSLGQGLEFLIYFQGNSAPDKSGLPSDRFSAERTGGSVSTLTIQRTQQEDSAVYLCASSLGPIGGYGYTFGSGTRLTVV.

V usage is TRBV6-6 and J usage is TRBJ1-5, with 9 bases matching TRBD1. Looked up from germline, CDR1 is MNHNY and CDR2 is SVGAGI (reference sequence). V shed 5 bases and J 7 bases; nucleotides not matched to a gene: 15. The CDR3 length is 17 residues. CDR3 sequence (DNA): TGTGCCAGCAGTCCCCACCTCCGGGACAGGGTGAGCCAGCCCCAGCATTTT. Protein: CASSPHLRDRVSQPQHF.

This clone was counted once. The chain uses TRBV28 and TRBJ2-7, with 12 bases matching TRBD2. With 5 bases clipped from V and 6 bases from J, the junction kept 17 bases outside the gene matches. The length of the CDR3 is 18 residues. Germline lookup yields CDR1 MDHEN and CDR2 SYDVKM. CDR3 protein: CASSDVGLAGPRGGEQYF. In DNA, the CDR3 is TGTGCCAGCAGTGACGTGGGACTAGCGGGCCCGAGGGGTGGCGAGCAGTACTTC.

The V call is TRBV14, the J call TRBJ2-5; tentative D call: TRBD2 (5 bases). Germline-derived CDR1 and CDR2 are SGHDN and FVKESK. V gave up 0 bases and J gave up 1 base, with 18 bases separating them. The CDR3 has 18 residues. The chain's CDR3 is CASSQDSSVLARQETQYF. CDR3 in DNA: TGTGCCAGCAGCCAAGATTCCTCGGTATTAGCGCGCCAAGAGACCCAGTACTTC.

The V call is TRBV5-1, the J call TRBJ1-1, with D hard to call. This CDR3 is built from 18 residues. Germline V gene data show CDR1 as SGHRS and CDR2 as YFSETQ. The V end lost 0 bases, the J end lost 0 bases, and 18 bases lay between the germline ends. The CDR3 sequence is CASSLEVRAGMMNTEAFF. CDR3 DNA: TGCGCCAGCAGCTTGGAGGTCCGAGCGGGAATGATGAACACTGAAGCTTTCTTT.

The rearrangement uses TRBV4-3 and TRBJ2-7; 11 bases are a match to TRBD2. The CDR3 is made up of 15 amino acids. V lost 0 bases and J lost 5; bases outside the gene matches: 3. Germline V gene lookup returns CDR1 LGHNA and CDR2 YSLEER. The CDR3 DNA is TGCGCCAGCAGCCAAGATACTAGCGGGGGAGACGAGCAGTACTTC. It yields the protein CASSQDTSGGDEQYF.